Given below is one TCR beta chain in context. Sequencing was performed with immunoSEQ multiplex PCR; in TCRdb, only in-frame clones are kept and a portion is missing. This table has some 2,000,000 clones, 95% appearing once. This sample was taken from a study of shared clonotypes between healthy human individuals. V was clipped by 4 bases and J by 4 bases; unmatched bases: 4. This CDR3 has 14 residues. The V gene's germline CDR1 is SGDLS and CDR2 YYNGEE. This sequence was found in a man aged 18-30 years in good health. The chain employs TRBV9 and TRBJ1-5, with 8 bases lining up with TRBD1. Material: naive CD4+ T cells sorted from blood. As for subset: CD45RA+ positively selected. The CDR3 is CASSPGQVNQPQHF. The CDR3 DNA sequence: TGTGCCAGCAGCCCGGGACAGGTTAATCAGCCCCAGCATTTT.